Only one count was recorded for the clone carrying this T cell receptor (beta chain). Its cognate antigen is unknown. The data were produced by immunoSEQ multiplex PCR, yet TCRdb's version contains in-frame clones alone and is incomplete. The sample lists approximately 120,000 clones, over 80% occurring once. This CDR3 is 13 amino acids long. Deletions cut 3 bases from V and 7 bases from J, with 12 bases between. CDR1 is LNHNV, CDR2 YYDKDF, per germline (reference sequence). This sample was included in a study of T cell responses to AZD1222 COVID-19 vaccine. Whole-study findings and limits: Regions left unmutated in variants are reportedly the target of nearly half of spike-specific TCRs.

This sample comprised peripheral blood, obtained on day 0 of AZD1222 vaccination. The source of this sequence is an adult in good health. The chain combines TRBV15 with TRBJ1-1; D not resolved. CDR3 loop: CATSRSDIFEAFF. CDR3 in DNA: TGTGCCACCAGCAGGTCAGACATATTTGAAGCTTTCTTT. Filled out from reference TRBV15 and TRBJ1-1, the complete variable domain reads DAMVIQNPRYQVTQFGKPVTLSCSQTLNHNVMYWYQQKSSQAPKLLFHYYDKDFNNEADTPDNFQSRRPNTSFCFLDIRSPGLGDTAMYLCATSRSDIFEAFFGQGTRLTVV.